Each of the 25 T cell receptor beta chains below was sequenced from the same sample in a study of CXCR3-negative and CXCR3-positive naive CD8 T cells. Each TRB cDNA library was prepared by 5' RACE (with UMI labels). TCRdb re-called the 5' RACE reads; every CDR3 protein appears as one record, without DNA. This sample's table has 45,000 to 75,000 distinct CDR3 sequences. Sequenced sample: naive CXCR3- CD8+ T cells from blood. Specified subset: CD45RO-CCR7+CD27+CD95- naive CD8+ T cells lacking CXCR3 (TNR3-). The receptors were gathered from a human donor in good health. Some clones in this sample may be carry-over from other donors' samples.

This rearrangement joins TRBV4-3 to TRBJ2-3; TCRdb's D call of TRBD1 is untestable without DNA. Germline V gene sequence: CDR1 LGHNA, CDR2 YSLEER. CDR3 size: 16 residues. CDR3 residues: CASSQDRGQGADTQYF.

The chain joins TRBV10-3 to TRBJ2-1; there is no DNA to check the TCRdb D call of TRBD1. CDR1 is ENHRY and CDR2 is SYGVKD in the germline V gene. The CDR3 loop spans 15 amino acids. The CDR3 loop is CAISGGGLVVDEQFF.

The chain couples TRBV9 to TRBJ2-1; TCRdb's D call, TRBD2, is unchecked because there is no DNA. The CDR3 has 19 residues. Germline loops: CDR1 SGDLS, CDR2 YYNGEE. The CDR3 spells CASSHTTGTSGGIYNEQFF.

The rearrangement joins TRBV12-3 or TRBV12-4 to TRBJ1-1; TCRdb's D gene call, TRBD1, goes unchecked for lack of DNA. The CDR3 runs 16 residues. The CDR3 here is CASSPAERGLDTEAFF.

The V gene is TRBV28, the J gene TRBJ1-5; TCRdb's D call of TRBD1 is untestable without DNA. There are 15 residues in the CDR3. Germline V gene lookup returns CDR1 MDHEN and CDR2 SYDVKM. CDR3: CASSLWGDLNQPQHF.

The chain employs TRBV10-3 and TRBJ2-7; as DNA is missing, the TRBD1 call by TCRdb cannot be tested. This CDR3 is 14 amino acids long. CDR1 is ENHRY, CDR2 SYGVKD, per germline. CDR3: CAISGGGQHYEQYF.

The chain recombines TRBV7-2 with TRBJ1-2. The CDR3 consists of 13 residues. Germline values: CDR1 SGHTA, CDR2 FQGNSA. CDR3 region: CASSLSRVEGYTF. Based on the CDR3 plus reference TRBV7-2 and TRBJ1-2, the full variable domain is GAGVSQSPSNKVTEKGKDVELRCDPISGHTALYWYRQSLGQGLEFLIYFQGNSAPDKSGLPSDRFSAERTGGSVSTLTIQRTQQEDSAVYLCASSLSRVEGYTFGSGTRLTVV.

V usage is TRBV4-1 and J usage is TRBJ2-7; the TRBD1 assignment by TCRdb is unverifiable without DNA. The CDR3 runs to 19 residues. The germline gives CDR1 MGHRA, CDR2 YSYEKL. The CDR3 sequence is CASSQDPTLTSTGGYEQYF.

This chain connects TRBV6-5 to TRBJ1-1; the TCRdb call, TRBD1, lacks DNA for checking. From germline, CDR1 is MNHEY and CDR2 SVGAGI. The CDR3 loop spans 15 amino acids. CDR3 sequence reads: CASTPLRGIGTEAFF.

The rearrangement uses TRBV23-1 and TRBJ2-7; TCRdb names TRBD1, which stays unverified in the absence of DNA. TRBV23-1 is annotated as an ORF whose role is uncertain. This CDR3 has 15 amino acids. CDR3: CASSQSNTPQYEQYF.

CDR3 protein: CASSLVTGGGLYSGNTIYF. This chain links TRBV7-2 with TRBJ1-3; the TRBD1 assignment by TCRdb is unverifiable without DNA. The CDR3 contains 19 residues. The germline V gene encodes CDR1 SGHTA and CDR2 FQGNSA.

The rearrangement joins TRBV24-1 to TRBJ2-2. The CDR3 sequence is 13 residues long. Germline CDR1 is KGHDR and CDR2 is SFDVKD. CDR3 protein: CATSDSDAGELFF.

The chain links TRBV29-1 to TRBJ1-2; the TCRdb D gene call, TRBD1, has no DNA to confirm it. Germline assignment: CDR1 SQVTM and CDR2 ANQGSEA. The CDR3 totals 13 residues. This CDR3 reads CSVFAGISYGYTF.

The chain couples TRBV12-3 or TRBV12-4 to TRBJ1-2; TCRdb selects TRBD1, and the lack of DNA leaves this call unchecked. This CDR3 has 14 residues. CDR3 loop: CASSIGTATYGYTF.

The chain joins TRBV21-1 to TRBJ2-7; there is no DNA to check the TCRdb D call of TRBD1. TRBV21-1 is flagged as a pseudogene. The CDR3 extends over 14 amino acids. The CDR3: CASSRRGGIGEQYF.

The chain recombines TRBV6-1 with TRBJ2-7. The CDR3 is 15 amino acids. Germline-derived CDR1 and CDR2 are MNHNS and SASEGT. CDR3 sequence reads: CASSEALGNTYEQYF.

The chain couples TRBV20-1 to TRBJ2-3. CDR3 length: 13 amino acids. Germline CDR1 DFQATT, CDR2 SNEGSKA (reference sequence). The CDR3 is CSADQTGKDTQYF.

The rearrangement uses TRBV5-1 and TRBJ2-4; TCRdb names TRBD1, which stays unverified in the absence of DNA. CDR3 length: 15 residues. Germline CDR1 SGHRS, CDR2 YFSETQ. The CDR3 is CASSPPGRQGDIQYF. Variable domain in full (rest from reference TRBV5-1 and TRBJ2-4): KAGVTQTPRYLIKTRGQQVTLSCSPISGHRSVSWYQQTPGQGLQFLFEYFSETQRNKGNFPGRFSGRQFSNSRSEMNVSTLELGDSALYLCASSPPGRQGDIQYFGAGTRLSVL.

CDR3 region: CASYESMTGGLDEQFF. The chain is built from TRBV27 and TRBJ2-1; the TCRdb call, TRBD1, lacks DNA for checking. The CDR3 length is 16 residues. Germline-derived CDR1 and CDR2 are MNHEY and SMNVEV (reference sequence).

The J gene is TRBJ2-2, the V gene TRBV4-1. The germline CDR1 and CDR2 sequences are MGHRA and YSYEKL. This CDR3 has 14 amino acids. The CDR3 protein is CASSQVMNTGELFF.

The chain carries TRBV7-9 and TRBJ1-6; TCRdb designates TRBD1, a call that cannot be tested without DNA. Germline V gives CDR1 SEHNR, CDR2 FQNEAQ (reference sequence). The CDR3 has 17 amino acids. The CDR3 region is CASSLAGTGTLNSPLHF.

This chain joins TRBV5-5 and TRBJ1-1. Germline V gene sequence: CDR1 SGHKS, CDR2 YYEKEE (reference sequence). This CDR3 contains 13 residues. The CDR3 here is CASSFYRTTEAFF.

The J gene is TRBJ2-7, the V gene TRBV27; TCRdb's D call, TRBD1, is unchecked because there is no DNA. The CDR3 is 17 residues long. Germline V gene lookup returns CDR1 MNHEY and CDR2 SMNVEV (reference sequence). The CDR3 region is CASSLKFGGQGALEQYF.

The rearrangement joins TRBV15 to TRBJ2-1; TCRdb designates TRBD1, a call that cannot be tested without DNA. This CDR3 spans 17 amino acids. CDR1 is LNHNV, CDR2 YYDKDF, per germline (reference sequence). The CDR3 spells CATSSREINRGGNEQFF.

The chain is built from TRBV27 and TRBJ2-5; TCRdb indicates TRBD1, and absent DNA this call remains unverified. The germline gives CDR1 MNHEY, CDR2 SMNVEV (reference sequence). The CDR3 sequence is 18 residues long. The CDR3 is CASSFRDARGVDKETQYF.